This T cell receptor beta chain was captured by sequencing in a study of T cells after yellow fever vaccination (dated by TCRdb to between 2018 and 2021). About the study as a whole: Libraries from fractions with low cell numbers were prepared with the SMART-Seq v4 Ultra Low Input RNA kit. Two healthy male donors, one aged 18 to 30 and one aged 30 to 40 years, made up the cohort. Bulk PBMC replicates and cell subsets were isolated from blood drawn at multiple timepoints before and after both primary and secondary immunization. To follow T-cell clones before and after both primary and booster YFV17D yellow fever vaccination, bulk TCR alpha and beta repertoires underwent longitudinal sequencing. General study outcomes and caveats: FACS-sorted repertoires could contain abundant contaminating clonotypes from the bulk population, so computational filtering was required. After the booster, most clones that had expanded after primary vaccination were detected again (nearly 98% of CD4 and roughly 86% of CD8), suggesting broad maintenance of memory. Only a couple of donors were included in the study, so the extent to which the findings can be generalized is limited. A small share of clonotypes was detected in both CD4 and CD8 compartments, with the overlap likely arising from convergent recombination. The secondary T-cell response was found to be weaker but faster than the primary response, with a peak reached on day 5 rather than on day 15.

Sequencing relied on an Illumina NovaSeq 6000. TCR cDNA was synthesized by 5'RACE template switching, which introduced a universal primer site and unique molecular identifiers. cDNA synthesis was primed from both the TCR alpha and TCR beta constant segments. Libraries were amplified in two PCR steps, with sample barcodes and sequencing adapters added in the second step. Sequencing of libraries was performed on Illumina HiSeq 2500 (2x100 bp) or NovaSeq (2x150 bp). As for the original processing: Demultiplexing of reads and collapsing into UMI consensus sequences were performed with MIGEC, and V(D)J alignment was carried out with MiXCR. Clonotypes responding to the vaccine were identified with edgeR on replicate PBMC samples, with the criteria of FDR below 0.01 and a log2 fold change above 5 up to day 15. Bulk clonotypes were assigned CD4 or CD8 identity according to which sequenced CD4 or CD8 repertoire held them at higher abundance. TCRdb itself trimmed the public reads at Q25 with fastp, ran MiXCR and retained productive beta chains. For every CDR3 protein sequence, its rows merge into one entry that carries the most common genes and DNA. The V and J calls come from TCRdb's annotation, not from the publication. The sample has more than 95,000 distinct CDR3 sequences on record, roughly 15% of them singletons. The ten largest make up 40% to 45% of the sample.

The table lists this clonotype with many counts. The specificity of this receptor is unknown. No qualities accompany the bases; no much larger clone lies one base away. In the paper's terms, the treatment or condition label means: live attenuated yellow fever vaccine strain. PBMCs were isolated from peripheral blood using a standard Ficoll-Paque protocol. CD4 and CD8 T-cell fractions were isolated with Dynabeads CD4 and CD8 positive selection kits. TriZol was used to extract RNA from bulk PBMCs, from CD4 and CD8 fractions, and from dextramer-positive and dextramer-negative fractions. Sequencing used CD8+ T cells sorted from PBMCs, obtained 5 days after the yellow fever booster vaccination. This receptor was identified in a man in his late teens or twenties who received the YFV17D yellow fever vaccine.

The CDR3 region: CASSQGTGGVGYEQYF. The sequence in DNA is TGTGCCAGCAGTCAAGGGACAGGGGGCGTGGGGTACGAGCAGTACTTC. The rearranged segments are TRBV6-5 and TRBJ2-7; TRBD1 aligns with 12 central bases. From a lookup of the germline V gene, CDR1 and CDR2 are MNHEY and SVGAGI. From the cysteine through the phenylalanine, the CDR3 covers 16 amino acids. The read is trimmed to its CDR3 DNA, 48 bases read in frame from base 1. From V the trimming removes 5 bases and from J it removes 4 bases, while the gene matches leave 9 bases of the junction unaccounted for.